Listed here are 17 T cell receptor beta chains from one sample, sequenced in a study of T-cell memory formation after mild COVID-19. TCRdb reanalysed the 5' RACE reads using MiXCR and keeps one entry per CDR3 protein. The table shows over 9,500 distinct CDR3 sequences, with more than 12% occurring only once. Sequencing used PBMCs or a T cell subset sorted from them (not recorded which). The receptors come from a young man who had mild COVID-19 (a few samples of this study predate the infection). Cell type and time point are not known.

Ten or more counts support this clonotype. The rearrangement links TRBV7-2 to TRBJ2-1, with TRBD1 matching 7 bases. Trimming took 6 bases from V and 9 from J; bases not matched to a gene: 11. The CDR3 covers 14 residues. Germline lookup yields CDR1 SGHTA and CDR2 FQGNSA. CDR3 nucleotides: TGTGCCAGCAGTAGGGGGCCCCCCAGGGGTGAGCAGTTCTTC. It is translated as CASSRGPPRGEQFF.

At least ten counts were recorded for this clonotype. DNA for the CDR3: TGTGCCAGCAGTTTACCACCCCTGGACAGGGTCTATGGCTACACCTTC. Translated, it gives CASSLPPLDRVYGYTF. This chain connects TRBV28 to TRBJ1-2; TRBD1 matches 8 bases. V was clipped by 2 bases and J by 4 bases; unmatched bases: 9. The CDR3 sequence is 16 residues long. The germline gives CDR1 MDHEN, CDR2 SYDVKM.

This clonotype was recorded many times. The CDR3 loop reads CASSQVPENEQFF. DNA of the CDR3: TGCGCCAGCAGCCAAGTCCCCGAGAATGAGCAGTTCTTC. The chain combines TRBV4-3 with TRBJ2-1; D is uncertain. This CDR3 contains 13 residues. Trimming cost V 1 base and J 7 bases, with 8 bases left between them. Germline CDR1 reads LGHNA; CDR2 reads YSLEER.

This chain uses TRBV11-2 with TRBJ2-7; D unresolved. V lost 0 bases and J 2 bases, leaving 11 bases between the germline ends. Germline CDR1 and CDR2: SGHAT and FQNNGV. The CDR3 is 15 amino acids. The CDR3 spells CASSLEQTPTYEQYV. The DNA for the CDR3 is TGTGCCAGCAGCTTAGAACAGACACCTACCTACGAGCAGTACGTC.

V usage is TRBV4-1 and J usage is TRBJ2-3, with D unresolved. Looked up from germline, CDR1 is MGHRA and CDR2 is YSYEKL. Trimming took off 0 bases at V and 0 bases at J, with 10 bases between the two ends. The CDR3 totals 16 residues. CDR3 sequence reads: CASSQETSPSTDTQYF. In DNA, the CDR3 is TGCGCCAGCAGCCAAGAGACATCTCCGAGCACAGATACGCAGTATTTT.

This clonotype was recorded a few times. This chain uses TRBV6-2 or TRBV6-3 with TRBJ2-7; D not resolved. Between the trimmed V and J ends, which lost 4 bases and 0 bases, there was a span of 10 bases. The CDR3 has 14 amino acids. Germline V gene data show CDR1 as MNHEY and CDR2 as SVGEGT. In DNA form, the CDR3 reads TGTGCCAGCAGTTCCCGGACGGACTCCTACGAGCAGTACTTC. Translation gives CASSSRTDSYEQYF.

V usage is TRBV6-5 and J usage is TRBJ1-4, with 10 positions matching TRBD1. With 0 bases clipped from V and 7 bases from J, the junction kept 2 bases outside the gene matches. This CDR3 region has 15 residues. CDR1 and CDR2 (germline): MNHEY, SVGAGI. Here the CDR3 DNA reads TGTGCCAGCAGTTACTCGCGGGACAGGGGTGAAAAACTGTTTTTT. It codes for CASSYSRDRGEKLFF.

This clonotype was seen a handful of times. This rearrangement joins TRBV6-5 to TRBJ2-2; 16 bases agree with TRBD2. Germline V gene lookup returns CDR1 MNHEY and CDR2 SVGAGI. Trimming at V came to 0 bases and at J to 6 bases, leaving 4 bases not matched to a gene. The CDR3 loop spans 18 amino acids. CDR3 DNA: TGTGCCAGCAGTTACTCCGGGACTAGCGGGGGGGCCGCCGGGGAGCTGTTTTTT. Amino acid sequence: CASSYSGTSGGAAGELFF.

This clonotype was counted many times. The rearrangement uses TRBV7-9 and TRBJ1-4; D is ambiguous. The CDR3 has 17 amino acids. Trimming left V 0 bases short and J 8 bases short, with 19 bases between. Germline V gene sequence: CDR1 SEHNR, CDR2 FQNEAQ (reference sequence). CDR3 sequence (DNA): TGTGCCAGCAGCTTAGCGGCCGGCTGGGGAGGGCCAGAAAAACTGTTTTTT. This codes for CASSLAAGWGGPEKLFF.

The table lists this clonotype with many counts. This sequence joins TRBV27 and TRBJ1-5; D is unclear. The V gene's germline CDR1 is MNHEY and CDR2 SMNVEV (reference sequence). V was shortened by 5 bases and J by 4 bases, with 18 bases between the two germline ends. This CDR3 is built from 16 residues. CDR3 in amino acids: CASSPKASLENQPQHF. For the CDR3, the DNA is TGTGCCAGCAGTCCCAAGGCCTCGTTGGAAAATCAGCCCCAGCATTTT.

This chain joins TRBV5-1 and TRBJ2-7, with D perhaps matching TRBD2 (5 bases). The germline CDR1 and CDR2 sequences are SGHRS and YFSETQ. The V end lost 1 base, the J end lost 3 bases, and 14 bases lay between the germline ends. The CDR3 totals 15 residues. CDR3 amino acids: CASSLRRMAGYEQYF. DNA for the CDR3: TGCGCCAGCAGCTTGAGGAGGATGGCAGGCTACGAGCAGTACTTC.

This clonotype has at least ten counts. This chain uses TRBV5-1 with TRBJ2-2; D possibly corresponds to TRBD2 (7 bases). The germline CDR1 and CDR2 sequences are SGHRS and YFSETQ. The CDR3 runs 16 residues. Trimming left V 2 bases short and J 5 bases short, with 16 bases between. Here the CDR3 reads CASSFRGLTQTGELFF. The CDR3 coding sequence is TGCGCCAGCAGCTTCAGGGGACTAACCCAAACCGGGGAGCTGTTTTTT.

The sample holds many counts of this clonotype. The chain carries TRBV7-9 and TRBJ2-3; TRBD2 matches 10 bases. Germline CDR1 and CDR2: SEHNR and FQNEAQ (reference sequence). The CDR3 is 16 amino acids. V lost 5 bases, J lost 2 bases, and 7 bases stayed unmatched. CDR3 nucleotides: TGTGCCAGCAGCCCCCTTCTAGCGGGGGTCACAGATACGCAGTATTTT. Protein: CASSPLLAGVTDTQYF.

Turning to this clonotype: Possible read error: a much larger clone is one base away. This chain uses TRBV19 with TRBJ2-2; D is unresolved. Germline CDR1 LNHDA, CDR2 SQIVND (reference sequence). Trimming took 1 base from V and 4 from J, leaving 7 bases between them. This CDR3 is built from 14 residues. As DNA, the CDR3 is TGTGCCAGTAGTATAGTCACGAGCACCGGGGAGCTGTTTTTT. Its translation: CASSIVTSTGELFF.

This clonotype was seen at least ten times. The gene calls are TRBV7-8 and TRBJ1-5; tentative D call: TRBD1 (5 bases). Germline loops: CDR1 SGHVS, CDR2 FQNEAQ. This CDR3 spans 12 amino acids. V was pared by 6 bases and J by 9 bases, with 12 bases between. The CDR3 DNA is TGTGCCAGCAGTCAAGGGGCGACGCCCCAGCATTTT. Protein: CASSQGATPQHF.

This clonotype has more than one count but fewer than ten. This chain connects TRBV12-3 or TRBV12-4 to TRBJ1-4, with D unresolved. The CDR3 totals 16 residues. The V end was cut by 4 bases, the J end by 7 bases, with 19 bases between. The CDR3 DNA is TGTGCCAGCAGTTCGGTATATAGGCGCCGGGGTGAAAAACTGTTTTTT. This sequence encodes CASSSVYRRRGEKLFF.

The rearrangement uses TRBV24-1 and TRBJ2-6; D remains ambiguous. The CDR3 is made up of 13 amino acids. Trimming took off 6 bases at V and 0 bases at J, with 2 bases between the two ends. Germline V gives CDR1 KGHDR, CDR2 SFDVKD. CDR3 region: CATSLSGANVLTF. CDR3 bases: TGTGCCACCAGTCTCTCTGGGGCCAACGTCCTGACTTTC.